The 14 T cell receptor beta chains reported below all come from one sample, sequenced in a study of response to subunit inactivated influenza vaccine. TCRdb itself ran the RT-PCR reads through MiXCR, one entry per CDR3 protein. The repertoire holds 450,000 to 600,000 distinct CDR3 sequences, with about 17% as singletons. The sample in question was CD4+ T cells sorted from PBMCs, obtained less than 25 months after vaccination. These receptors were collected from a man in his fifties or sixties who received an inactivated influenza vaccine.

This clonotype was seen more than once but under ten times. The V call is TRBV6-1, the J call TRBJ1-5; no firm D call. This CDR3 spans 14 amino acids. The V gene lost 3 bases and the J gene lost 3 bases, with 9 bases spanning the gap. Germline CDR1 MNHNS, CDR2 SASEGT. The CDR3 DNA is TGTGCCAGCAGTGAGATACACAACAATCAGCCCCAGCATTTT. Protein sequence: CASSEIHNNQPQHF.

In its sample, this clonotype was seen a few times. V and J are TRBV4-2 and TRBJ2-3; the D gene is possibly TRBD1 (5 bases). The CDR3 has 14 amino acids. V shed 3 bases and J shed 4 bases, with 11 bases lying between them. The germline V gene encodes CDR1 LGHNA and CDR2 YNFKEQ. The CDR3 DNA reads TGTGCCAGCAGCCACGACACAGGAGCAGATACGCAGTATTTT. The encoded protein is CASSHDTGADTQYF.

A few counts support this clonotype. V and J are TRBV20-1 and TRBJ2-3; either TRBD1 or TRBD2 may supply D (6 bases each). The CDR3 spans 16 residues. Germline-derived CDR1 and CDR2 are DFQATT and SNEGSKA (reference sequence). Trimming took off 6 bases at V and 4 bases at J, with 23 bases between the two ends. CDR3 in DNA: TGCAGTGCGGCAGCCCGGGGGCTAGTTATAGCAGATACGCAGTATTTT. Encoded protein: CSAAARGLVIADTQYF.

The V gene is TRBV7-2, the J gene TRBJ1-5, with D unresolved. Germline loops: CDR1 SGHTA, CDR2 FQGNSA. The CDR3 has 16 residues. V was pared by 1 base and J by 0 bases, with 10 bases between. This CDR3 reads CASSLDFGPSNQPQHF. The CDR3 bases are TGTGCCAGCAGCTTAGATTTCGGACCTAGCAATCAGCCCCAGCATTTT.

The table lists this clonotype with a few counts. V is TRBV4-2 and J is TRBJ2-2, with 12 bases identical to TRBD2. Trimming cost V 3 bases and J 1 base; bases outside gene matches: 18. This CDR3 comprises 22 residues. Germline values: CDR1 LGHNA, CDR2 YNFKEQ. The CDR3 region has the DNA TGTGCCAGCAGCCAGCCAACCCCGAGGCTAGCGGGAGGGAGCGTGAACACCGGGGAGCTGTTTTTT. Its translation: CASSQPTPRLAGGSVNTGELFF.

This clonotype was seen a few times. The gene calls are TRBV7-9 and TRBJ2-3; 8 nucleotides agree with TRBD2. J was trimmed by 6 bases and V by 6 bases; bases with no gene match: 14. The CDR3 consists of 16 residues. CDR1 is SEHNR, CDR2 FQNEAQ, per germline (reference sequence). The CDR3 DNA reads as TGTGCCAGCAGACCCAGCGGGAGTAAGGCTTCGGATACGCAGTATTTT. Residues: CASRPSGSKASDTQYF.

This clonotype has at least ten counts. This chain uses TRBV7-8 with TRBJ2-1; 9 bases fit TRBD1. J lost 5 bases, V lost 2 bases, and 13 bases had no gene match. CDR3 size: 18 residues. Germline-derived CDR1 and CDR2 are SGHVS and FQNEAQ. CDR3 bases: TGTGCCAGCAGCTTATGGGCATCAGGACAGGGGTTCCACAATGAGCAGTTCTTC. It specifies CASSLWASGQGFHNEQFF.

A few counts support this clonotype. The V and J genes are TRBV12-3 or TRBV12-4 and TRBJ2-3, with TRBD2 matching 10 bases. This CDR3 has 18 residues. V dropped 7 bases and J dropped 0; count of bases not matched to a gene: 13. In nucleotides, the CDR3 is TGTGCCAGCATCCCCGGACTAGCGGTAACTACTAGCACAGATACGCAGTATTTT. Translating gives CASIPGLAVTTSTDTQYF.

The chain is built from TRBV10-3 and TRBJ2-7; TRBD2 aligns across 11 bases. Germline-derived CDR1 and CDR2 are ENHRY and SYGVKD. There are 13 residues in the CDR3. With V trimmed by 11 bases and J by 3 bases, 6 bases remained unmatched. This CDR3 is CAARGTSGYEQYF. CDR3 bases: TGTGCCGCCCGTGGGACTAGCGGCTACGAGCAGTACTTC.

A few counts support this clonotype. CDR3 protein: CASAGQGNREFFTDTQYF. CDR3 nucleotides: TGTGCCAGCGCCGGACAGGGCAACAGGGAATTCTTCACAGATACGCAGTATTTT. The chain joins TRBV12-3 or TRBV12-4 to TRBJ2-3; 8 bases are a match to TRBD1. Unmatched junction bases numbered 18, after V lost 8 bases and J lost 2 bases. CDR3 length: 18 amino acids.

The rearrangement joins TRBV27 to TRBJ2-7; 9 bases fit TRBD1. Germline CDR1 reads MNHEY; CDR2 reads SMNVEV (reference sequence). The CDR3 is made up of 15 amino acids. The trim removed 2 bases at V and 4 bases at J, leaving 6 bases unmatched. CDR3: CASSLPKTGGYEQYF. Written as DNA, the CDR3 is TGTGCCAGCAGTTTACCAAAGACAGGGGGGTACGAGCAGTACTTC.

This clonotype was recorded a few times. This chain uses TRBV5-1 with TRBJ2-5, with D perhaps matching TRBD1 (5 bases). The CDR3 length is 13 residues. V lost 9 bases and J 4 bases, leaving 16 bases between the germline ends. The germline V gene encodes CDR1 SGHRS and CDR2 YFSETQ. The CDR3 DNA sequence: TGCGCCACCGGCCCAGGGCAAGCAGAGACCCAGTACTTC. Encoded protein: CATGPGQAETQYF.

There are a few counts of this clonotype. The V and J genes are TRBV20-1 and TRBJ1-6, with D tentatively TRBD1 (5 bases). The CDR3 spans 13 residues. The V and J ends lost 3 bases and 6 bases respectively, with 9 bases between them. The germline V gene encodes CDR1 DFQATT and CDR2 SNEGSKA (reference sequence). As DNA, the CDR3 is TGCAGTGCTAGTTCGACAGTTAATTCACCCCTCCACTTT. This gives the protein CSASSTVNSPLHF.

This chain connects TRBV5-1 to TRBJ1-1; D possibly corresponds to TRBD1 (6 bases). Germline V gives CDR1 SGHRS, CDR2 YFSETQ. The CDR3 has 13 amino acids. Trimming removed 5 bases at V and 6 bases at J, with 14 bases between. The DNA of the CDR3 is TGCGCCAGCAGGGGAGGGGGGGACGCTGAAGCTTTCTTT. Amino acid sequence: CASRGGGDAEAFF.